The entry that follows covers one T cell receptor (beta chain) sequence. Its specificity is unknown. The data are from a study of Ad26.COV2.S vaccination and SARS-CoV-2 variants. Generated by immunoSEQ multiplex PCR, the TCRdb table keeps only in-frame clones and is missing some. The data show approximately 410,000 clones, more than 75% seen once. This CDR3 has 14 residues. The V and J ends lost 5 bases and 7 bases, in that order; junction bases with no gene match: 11. The germline V gene has CDR1 MNHEY and CDR2 SVGAGI. Study-level points and caveats: Spike-specific TCR breadth ran higher among vaccine recipients than placebo recipients. Researchers reported similar non-spike TCR breadth in vaccine and placebo recipients.

The treatment was: some 19 received Ad26.COV2.S at low or high dose, single or two shots; 5 received placebo; per-sample allocation not given. Day 63 after the first vaccine or placebo injection was the time point for sampling. In Boston, an adult donor aged 18-55 years took part. Expressing Wuhan-strain SARS-CoV-2 spike, an Ad26 vector served as the vaccine. The material sequenced was peripheral blood, taken in a trial of Ad26.COV2.S vaccine versus placebo. The sequence derives from a person aged 18-60 years who received the Ad26.COV2.S COVID-19 vaccine or a placebo. This chain joins TRBV6-5 and TRBJ2-7; TRBD2 matches 7 bases. The CDR3 DNA reads as TGTGCCAGCAGTACCCGGGGGGTGGACCTGGAGCAGTACTTC. It translates to CASSTRGVDLEQYF.